The 19 T cell receptor beta chains in this list originate from one sample, sequenced in a study of blood T cell repertoires in COVID-19. The protocol was immunoSEQ multiplex PCR, while the TCRdb copy is restricted to in-frame clones and leaves out a portion. The sample yields some 150,000 clones, approximately 86% seen once. Sequenced sample: peripheral blood. These TCRs come from a woman aged 55-70 years with active or convalescent COVID-19.

The chain uses TRBV7-2 and TRBJ1-1; tentative D call: TRBD1 (6 bases). Germline values: CDR1 SGHTA, CDR2 FQGNSA. This CDR3 is built from 15 residues. V lost 5 bases and J lost 4, with 17 bases in between. The CDR3 coding sequence is TGTGCCAGCAGCACAGGGCCCCCAGGGACCACTGAAGCTTTCTTT. Translating gives CASSTGPPGTTEAFF.

The chain links TRBV10-3 to TRBJ1-3; D may be TRBD1 (6 bases). Germline CDR1 ENHRY, CDR2 SYGVKD. The V end lost 6 bases, the J end lost 4 bases, and 13 bases lay between the germline ends. The CDR3 totals 14 residues. CDR3 DNA: TGTGCCATCAGCGATACAGGGCCCGGAAACACCATATATTTT. Amino acid sequence: CAISDTGPGNTIYF.

This chain connects TRBV5-1 to TRBJ2-7, with 9 bases that match TRBD1. V shed 2 bases and J 2 bases; nucleotides not matched to a gene: 5. The CDR3 contains 15 residues. Looked up from germline, CDR1 is SGHRS and CDR2 is YFSETQ. Here the CDR3 DNA reads TGCGCCAGCAGCTTAGGGGACAGGGTGACCTACGAGCAGTACTTC. Translated: CASSLGDRVTYEQYF.

V gene TRBV6-1 combines with J gene TRBJ2-5; TRBD2 agrees at 12 bases. The CDR3 runs to 16 residues. Germline trimming cut 4 bases from V and 5 bases from J; bases unmatched to any gene: 8. The V gene's germline CDR1 is MNHNS and CDR2 SASEGT. CDR3 loop: CASSGPLAGGWETQYF. The CDR3 DNA is TGTGCCAGCAGTGGACCCCTAGCGGGGGGGTGGGAGACCCAGTACTTC.

This sequence joins TRBV4-1 and TRBJ1-2, with a weak D call TRBD1 (5 bases). Germline assignment: CDR1 MGHRA and CDR2 YSYEKL. The CDR3 has 16 residues. Trimming left V 0 bases short and J 7 bases short, with 18 bases between. In DNA form, the CDR3 reads TGCGCCAGCAGCCAAGATCTCGGCATCAGGGTGGGTGGCTACACCTTC. It translates to CASSQDLGIRVGGYTF.

The rearrangement uses TRBV4-3 and TRBJ1-1; 12 nucleotides align to TRBD1. CDR3 length: 17 amino acids. V shed 4 bases, J shed 3 bases, and the junction held 9 bases outside the gene matches. Germline V gene data show CDR1 as LGHNA and CDR2 as YSLEER. DNA for the CDR3: TGCGCCAGCAGCCGTGGGACAGGGGGCTGGAGGGACACTGAAGCTTTCTTT. It is translated as CASSRGTGGWRDTEAFF.

Concerning this clone: Other DNA sequences within the sample encode an identical CDR3. This chain connects TRBV4-3 to TRBJ2-5; 7 positions agree with TRBD2. Trimming at V came to 1 base and at J to 2 bases, leaving 4 bases not matched to a gene. Looked up from germline, CDR1 is LGHNA and CDR2 is YSLEER. There are 15 residues in the CDR3. CDR3 coding DNA: TGCGCCAGCAGCCAAGGGACGGGGGGACAAGAGACCCAGTACTTC. As protein: CASSQGTGGQETQYF.

The gene calls are TRBV5-1 and TRBJ2-2; D may be TRBD1 (6 bases). Germline-derived CDR1 and CDR2 are SGHRS and YFSETQ. Trimming left V 0 bases short and J 5 bases short, with 14 bases between. This CDR3 comprises 16 residues. CDR3: CASSLDRERKTGELFF. Here the CDR3 DNA reads TGCGCCAGCAGCTTGGACAGGGAAAGGAAAACCGGGGAGCTGTTTTTT.

This chain joins TRBV2 and TRBJ1-1; D is perhaps TRBD1 (5 bases). Germline CDR1 and CDR2: SNHLY and FYNNEI. Between the trimmed V and J ends, which lost 2 bases and 2 bases, there was a span of 12 bases. The CDR3 extends over 15 amino acids. The CDR3 DNA reads TGTGCCAGCAGTGAACGGCGGGGGACCAACACTGAAGCTTTCTTT. Translation gives CASSERRGTNTEAFF.

This chain links TRBV6-2 or TRBV6-3 with TRBJ2-7, with TRBD1 identical over 8 bases. Trimming at V came to 5 bases and at J to 2 bases, leaving 5 bases not matched to a gene. The germline CDR1 and CDR2 sequences are MNHEY and SVGEGT. CDR3 length: 14 amino acids. CDR3 amino acids: CASSTGQGAYEQYF. The CDR3 nucleotides are TGTGCCAGCAGTACTGGACAGGGAGCCTACGAGCAGTACTTC.

V is TRBV9 and J is TRBJ2-7, with 10 bases matching TRBD1. CDR1 is SGDLS, CDR2 YYNGEE, per germline. This CDR3 spans 14 amino acids. The V and J ends lost 3 bases and 7 bases, in that order; junction bases with no gene match: 7. The CDR3 loop is CASSARQGAKEQYF. Here the CDR3 DNA reads TGTGCCAGCAGCGCCCGACAGGGGGCTAAAGAGCAGTACTTC.

The CDR3 DNA is TGTGCCAGCAGCTTATCTAGTGGAGGCAATCAGCCCCAGCATTTT. Translation gives CASSLSSGGNQPQHF. V gene TRBV7-2 combines with J gene TRBJ1-5; D not resolved. This CDR3 contains 15 residues. The V end lost 2 bases, the J end lost 2 bases, and 10 bases lay between the germline ends. Looked up from germline, CDR1 is SGHTA and CDR2 is FQGNSA.

This clone was counted ten times or more. This chain connects TRBV12-3 or TRBV12-4 to TRBJ1-1, with D hard to call. The CDR3 spans 13 residues. V gave up 3 bases and J gave up 6 bases, with 11 bases separating them. The CDR3 DNA follows: TGTGCCAGCAGTTTTGGCTCCCCCTCTGAAGCTTTCTTT. It translates to CASSFGSPSEAFF.

The chain joins TRBV19 to TRBJ1-5, with a weak D call TRBD1 (6 bases). CDR1 LNHDA and CDR2 SQIVND come from the germline V gene (reference sequence). V shed 6 bases and J shed 6 bases, with 15 bases lying between them. The CDR3 is made up of 14 amino acids. CDR3 DNA: TGTGCCAGTAGGATACAGGGAATAATTCAGCCCCAGCATTTT. Translating it yields CASRIQGIIQPQHF.

The chain links TRBV4-1 to TRBJ1-5, with TRBD1 as a possible D gene (6 bases). Germline V lookup: CDR1 MGHRA, CDR2 YSYEKL. The V end lost 4 bases, the J end lost 7 bases, and 23 bases lay between the germline ends. The CDR3 sequence is 17 residues long. The CDR3 region is CASSPWEMDSLRQPQHF. Written as DNA, the CDR3 is TGCGCCAGCAGCCCATGGGAGATGGACAGTTTGAGACAGCCCCAGCATTTT.

V usage is TRBV6-5 and J usage is TRBJ2-5; TRBD1 agrees at 10 bases. CDR1 and CDR2 from the germline V gene are MNHEY and SVGAGI. This CDR3 has 14 residues. V was pared by 10 bases and J by 7 bases, with 12 bases of the junction left unmatched. As DNA, the CDR3 is TGTGCCACCGGGACAGGGGAACGCGGAGGGACCCAGTACTTC. Translated: CATGTGERGGTQYF.

The chain employs TRBV11-2 and TRBJ2-2, with 8 bases lining up with TRBD2. The CDR3 spans 16 residues. The V segment lost 5 bases and the J segment 6 bases; nucleotides outside the gene matches: 11. Germline CDR1 is SGHAT and CDR2 is FQNNGV. DNA of the CDR3: TGTGCCAGCAGCCGTGTGAAGGTAGCGGGGCCCGGGGAGCTGTTTTTT. It yields the protein CASSRVKVAGPGELFF.

The count of this clone is one. The genes are TRBV9 and TRBJ1-3; maybe TRBD1 (5 bases). The V gene lost 2 bases and the J gene lost 0 bases, with 9 bases spanning the gap. The CDR3 covers 15 residues. CDR1 is SGDLS, CDR2 YYNGEE, per germline. The chain's CDR3 is CASSVGGSSGNTIYF. Written as DNA, the CDR3 is TGTGCCAGCAGCGTCGGGGGAAGCTCTGGAAACACCATATATTTT.

As DNA, the CDR3 is TGTGCCAGCAGGTCTGATACGCAGTATTTT. Translating gives CASRSDTQYF. The J gene is TRBJ2-3, the V gene TRBV6-5, with unresolved D. There are 10 residues in the CDR3. V was clipped by 6 bases and J by 6 bases, with 4 bases between them. Germline CDR1 reads MNHEY; CDR2 reads SVGAGI.